Listed below are T cell receptor beta chains from one sample, sequenced in a study of blood T cell repertoires in COVID-19. Sequencing used immunoSEQ multiplex PCR; TCRdb keeps in-frame clones, though not all of them. The sample lists about 140,000 clones; about 82% were seen once. Sequencing input: peripheral blood. These receptors all come from a man in his forties or fifties with acute or convalescent COVID-19. Each CDR3 is given with its conserved first and last residue. The order of the fields is CDR3 length, D gene, J gene, V gene, clone size, CDR3 protein, CDR3 DNA. The D gene is left open where the match is weak. Some rows mark clone size as missing; the rest say once, few, many or name a class of expanded clone.

13 | TRBD1 | TRBJ1-1 | TRBV12-3/TRBV12-4 | few | CASTPWGQTEAFF | TGTGCCAGCACCCCATGGGGACAGACTGAAGCTTTCTTT
14 | TRBD1 | TRBJ2-2 | TRBV6-5 | . | CASTPGQGAGELFF | TGTGCCAGCACCCCGGGACAGGGGGCCGGGGAGCTGTTTTTT
17 | . | TRBJ1-3 | TRBV13 | . | CASSPIGFPSSGNTIYF | TGTGCCAGCAGCCCCATTGGTTTTCCCAGCTCTGGAAACACCATATATTTT
13 | . | TRBJ1-1 | TRBV6-6 | . | CASSPNSNTEAFF | TGTGCCAGCAGCCCTAATTCGAACACTGAAGCTTTCTTT
13 | TRBD1 | TRBJ1-1 | TRBV30 | once | CAWSTQGRTEAFF | TGTGCCTGGAGTACACAGGGGAGGACTGAAGCTTTCTTT
16 | TRBD1 | TRBJ2-1 | TRBV25-1 | . | CASSPAGTGAFNEQFF | TGTGCCAGCAGTCCAGCCGGGACAGGGGCCTTTAATGAGCAGTTCTTC
14 | TRBD1 | TRBJ2-1 | TRBV5-4 | . | CASSLQGNYNEQFF | TGTGCCAGCAGCTTACAGGGGAACTACAATGAGCAGTTCTTC
15 | TRBD2 | TRBJ2-7 | TRBV11-2 | . | CASSWGTSGYYEQYF | TGTGCCAGCAGCTGGGGGACTAGCGGTTACTACGAGCAGTACTTC
15 | . | TRBJ1-3 | TRBV7-9 | . | CASQSTASFGNTIYF | TGTGCCAGCCAATCGACAGCTAGTTTCGGAAACACCATATATTTT
15 | TRBD2 | TRBJ2-1 | TRBV6-5 | . | CASSSSGSSYNEQFF | TGTGCCAGCAGCAGTAGCGGGAGCTCCTACAATGAGCAGTTCTTC
15 | TRBD2 | TRBJ2-1 | TRBV6-5 | once | CASRRGLAGSNEQFF | TGTGCCAGCAGGCGGGGGCTAGCGGGCAGTAATGAGCAGTTCTTC
15 | . | TRBJ2-5 | TRBV5-4 | . | CASSQTATRGETQYF | TGTGCCAGCAGCCAGACCGCGACCAGGGGAGAGACCCAGTACTTC
17 | TRBD2 | TRBJ2-1 | TRBV5-4 | . | CASTMGLAQSSYNEQFF | TGTGCCAGCACCATGGGACTAGCGCAGAGCTCCTACAATGAGCAGTTCTTC
13 | . | TRBJ1-2 | TRBV10-3 | few | CAISEHLNYGYTF | TGTGCCATCAGTGAGCACCTAAACTATGGCTACACCTTC
16 | TRBD1 | TRBJ2-2 | TRBV7-3 | . | CASSIGTGVDTGELFF | TGTGCCAGCAGCATAGGGACAGGGGTTGACACCGGGGAGCTGTTTTTT
18 | TRBD1 | TRBJ2-2 | TRBV2 | . | CASSGTGTGILNTGELFF | TGTGCCAGCAGTGGGACCGGGACAGGGATATTGAACACCGGGGAGCTGTTTTTT
15 | TRBD2 | TRBJ2-1 | TRBV27 | . | CASSWGGEGYNEQFF | TGTGCCAGCAGTTGGGGGGGAGAAGGCTACAATGAGCAGTTCTTC
14 | . | TRBJ2-2 | TRBV15 | . | CATSFRRVTGELFF | TGTGCCACCAGCTTCCGCCGGGTAACCGGGGAGCTGTTTTTT
15 | TRBD1 | TRBJ2-5 | TRBV19 | . | CASSIDLGQGLAQYF | TGTGCCAGTAGTATAGATCTCGGACAGGGGCTCGCCCAGTACTTC
14 | TRBD1 | TRBJ1-6 | TRBV30 | . | CAWSVNRGSSPLHF | TGTGCCTGGAGTGTAAACAGGGGGAGCTCACCCCTCCACTTT
13 | . | TRBJ1-2 | TRBV19 | . | CASSLLAGNGYTF | TGTGCCAGTAGCCTCCTCGCGGGGAATGGCTACACCTTC
14 | . | TRBJ1-5 | TRBV15 | . | CATSLLRVDQPQHF | TGTGCCACCTCTCTCCTCAGGGTGGATCAGCCCCAGCATTTT
15 | TRBD1 | TRBJ1-2 | TRBV5-1 | few | CASSLVGDRGLGYTF | TGCGCCAGCAGCTTGGTTGGGGACAGGGGGCTTGGCTACACCTTC
15 | TRBD1 | TRBJ2-5 | TRBV6-5 | . | CASRVGTGSGGTQYF | TGTGCCAGCCGCGTCGGGACAGGGTCCGGGGGGACCCAGTACTTC
15 | TRBD1 | TRBJ1-1 | TRBV27 | . | CASSPAGTGNTEAFF | TGTGCCAGCAGTCCGGCCGGGACAGGAAACACTGAAGCTTTCTTT
13 | TRBD1 | TRBJ2-7 | TRBV29-1 | . | CSVEKDRGYEQYF | TGCAGCGTTGAAAAGGACAGGGGCTACGAGCAGTACTTC
11 | . | TRBJ2-7 | TRBV9 | . | CPETVPYEQYF | TGCCCCGAAACAGTTCCCTACGAGCAGTACTTC
13 | . | TRBJ1-2 | TRBV30 | few | CAWSNQTNYGYTF | TGTGCCTGGAGTAACCAGACTAACTATGGCTACACCTTC
15 | . | TRBJ1-4 | TRBV18 | . | CASSPGGAPNEKLFF | TGTGCCAGCTCACCCGGAGGGGCCCCTAATGAAAAACTGTTTTTT
14 | . | TRBJ2-5 | TRBV12-2 | . | CASDPLRSLETQYF | TGTGCAAGTGACCCCCTCAGGTCCCTAGAGACCCAGTACTTC
16 | TRBD1 | TRBJ1-5 | TRBV27 | few | CASSREGTGKNQPQHF | TGTGCCAGCAGCCGAGAGGGGACAGGGAAAAATCAGCCCCAGCATTTT
15 | . | TRBJ2-7 | TRBV2 | . | CASSERAGYLYEQYF | TGTGCCAGCAGTGAAAGGGCAGGGTACCTCTACGAGCAGTACTTC
14 | . | TRBJ1-1 | TRBV7-2 | . | CASSFVRLNTEAFF | TGTGCCAGCAGCTTCGTCCGGTTGAACACTGAAGCTTTCTTT
14 | . | TRBJ1-4 | TRBV11-2 | . | CASSSVWTNEKLFF | TGTGCCAGCAGCTCGGTGTGGACTAATGAAAAACTGTTTTTT
18 | TRBD2 | TRBJ2-3 | TRBV9 | . | CASSHPRLAGGLADTQYF | TGTGCCAGCAGCCACCCTAGACTAGCGGGGGGGTTGGCAGATACGCAGTATTTT
20 | TRBD2 | TRBJ2-7 | TRBV4-1 | . | CASSQAPTLLSGGESYEQYF | TGCGCCAGCAGCCAAGCCCCAACGTTGCTTAGCGGGGGGGAGTCCTACGAGCAGTACTTC
19 | TRBD2 | TRBJ2-2 | TRBV9 | . | CASSDRLWTSGPNTGELFF | TGTGCCAGCAGCGACCGCCTATGGACTAGCGGACCGAACACCGGGGAGCTGTTTTTT
10 | . | TRBJ2-7 | TRBV6-5 | . | CASRTYEQYF | TGTGCCAGCAGGACTTACGAGCAGTACTTC
15 | . | TRBJ2-7 | TRBV5-1 | . | CASSPRLTITYEQYF | TGCGCCAGCAGCCCGCGTCTAACGATAACCTACGAGCAGTACTTC
15 | . | TRBJ2-7 | TRBV11-3 | . | CASSLRTELPYEQYF | TGTGCCAGCAGCCTACGGACTGAACTTCCCTACGAGCAGTACTTC
16 | TRBD1 | TRBJ2-1 | TRBV7-3 | . | CASSGAGTGVYNEQFF | TGTGCCAGCAGCGGCGCCGGGACAGGGGTTTACAATGAGCAGTTCTTC
15 | TRBD1 | TRBJ2-1 | TRBV5-1 | once | CASSFPGTGRNEQFF | TGCGCCAGCAGCTTCCCCGGGACAGGTAGGAATGAGCAGTTCTTC
13 | . | TRBJ2-1 | TRBV18 | . | CASSEVAGNEQFF | TGTGCCAGCTCAGAGGTCGCCGGGAATGAGCAGTTCTTC
17 | . | TRBJ2-5 | TRBV21-1 | once | CASSKDFPSDRGKTQYF | TGTGCCAGCAGCAAAGACTTCCCCTCTGACAGGGGAAAGACCCAGTACTTC
14 | . | TRBJ1-5 | TRBV6-5 | few | CATMASNGNQPQHF | TGTGCCACCATGGCCTCCAATGGCAATCAGCCCCAGCATTTT
14 | . | TRBJ1-2 | TRBV25-1 | . | CASSESPSNYGYTF | TGTGCCAGCAGTGAATCCCCTTCTAACTATGGCTACACCTTC
16 | TRBD1 | TRBJ2-2 | TRBV5-6 | . | CASSRGQGRNTGELFF | TGTGCCAGCAGCCGCGGACAGGGCCGTAACACCGGGGAGCTGTTTTTT
12 | . | TRBJ1-1 | TRBV24-1 | once | CARRRGSDEAFF | TGTGCCAGAAGGAGGGGCAGCGATGAAGCTTTCTTT
14 | . | TRBJ1-5 | TRBV5-8 | . | CASRTTGKHQPQHF | TGTGCCAGCAGGACAACAGGGAAGCATCAGCCCCAGCATTTT
13 | TRBD2 | TRBJ2-1 | TRBV15 | . | CATSRGTGTSLLF | TGTGCCACCAGCAGAGGGACCGGGACTAGCCTCCTCTTC
14 | . | TRBJ2-2 | TRBV28 | . | CASKGLLNTGELFF | TGTGCCAGCAAGGGACTGCTAAACACCGGGGAGCTGTTTTTT
14 | TRBD1 | TRBJ2-4 | TRBV29-1 | . | CSARQGIAKNIQYF | TGCAGCGCTAGACAGGGAATTGCCAAAAACATTCAGTACTTC
12 | TRBD1 | TRBJ1-1 | TRBV18 | . | CASSPDRGAAFF | TGTGCCAGCTCACCCGACAGGGGAGCAGCTTTCTTT
16 | . | TRBJ1-5 | TRBV19 | . | CASDTPSGYSNQPQHF | TGTGCCAGCGACACTCCCTCGGGGTATAGCAATCAGCCCCAGCATTTT
13 | TRBD1 | TRBJ1-3 | TRBV9 | . | CASSTGGENTIYF | TGTGCCAGCAGCACAGGGGGTGAAAACACCATATATTTT
15 | . | TRBJ1-6 | TRBV27 | . | CASSLRDETRSPLHF | TGTGCCAGCAGTCTCCGGGATGAGACCCGTTCACCCCTCCACTTT